These T cell receptor beta chains were read from a single sample in a study of blood T cell repertoires in COVID-19. Sequencing used immunoSEQ multiplex PCR; TCRdb keeps in-frame clones, though not all of them. Of over 250,000 clones in the sample, 88% were seen once. The sequencing input was peripheral blood. The receptors derive from a woman aged 40 to 49 who had recovered from COVID-19. CDR3s include the opening cysteine and the closing phenylalanine or tryptophan. The order of the fields is J gene, V gene, clone size, D gene, CDR3 protein, CDR3 DNA. A D gene is named only where the DNA matches it firmly. Rows give clone size only sometimes, using once, few, many, or a class for an expanded clone.

J gene: TRBJ1-1
V gene: TRBV24-1
clone size: .
D gene: TRBD1
CDR3 protein: CATRTGADRFRERDTEAFF
CDR3 DNA: TGTGCCACCAGAACAGGGGCGGATAGGTTTAGGGAAAGGGACACTGAAGCTTTCTTT

J gene: TRBJ2-3
V gene: TRBV7-2
clone size: .
D gene: .
CDR3 protein: CASSLGSGWQYF
CDR3 DNA: TGTGCCAGCAGCTTAGGGTCAGGGTGGCAGTATTTT

J gene: TRBJ1-2
V gene: TRBV7-2
clone size: .
D gene: TRBD1
CDR3 protein: CASSGGGTGWYGYTF
CDR3 DNA: TGTGCCAGCAGCGGAGGTGGGACAGGGTGGTATGGCTACACCTTC

J gene: TRBJ1-5
V gene: TRBV15
clone size: .
D gene: .
CDR3 protein: CATSRGRNNQPQHF
CDR3 DNA: TGTGCCACCAGCAGAGGGCGGAACAATCAGCCCCAGCATTTT

J gene: TRBJ2-3
V gene: TRBV4-2
clone size: .
D gene: TRBD1
CDR3 protein: CASSPTGGDRGGGDTQYF
CDR3 DNA: TGTGCCAGCAGCCCCACCGGGGGGGACAGGGGGGGAGGAGATACGCAGTATTTT

J gene: TRBJ1-6
V gene: TRBV28
clone size: .
D gene: .
CDR3 protein: CASSFGRGNSPLHF
CDR3 DNA: TGTGCCAGCAGTTTCGGGAGGGGCAATTCACCCCTCCACTTT

J gene: TRBJ2-6
V gene: TRBV2
clone size: .
D gene: TRBD1
CDR3 protein: CASSTGGSGIGANVLTF
CDR3 DNA: TGTGCCAGCAGCACAGGGGGCTCTGGTATCGGGGCCAACGTCCTGACTTTC

J gene: TRBJ2-3
V gene: TRBV28
clone size: .
D gene: TRBD2
CDR3 protein: CASSSPRGRDTDTQYF
CDR3 DNA: TGTGCCAGCAGTTCCCCCCGCGGGAGGGACACAGATACGCAGTATTTT

J gene: TRBJ1-4
V gene: TRBV10-3
clone size: once
D gene: TRBD1
CDR3 protein: CATRQGWGNEKLFF
CDR3 DNA: TGTGCCACCCGACAGGGCTGGGGTAATGAAAAACTGTTTTTT

J gene: TRBJ2-1
V gene: TRBV7-2
clone size: .
D gene: TRBD1
CDR3 protein: CASSPRGQDHNEQFF
CDR3 DNA: TGTGCCAGCAGCCCCAGGGGGCAGGATCACAATGAGCAGTTCTTC

J gene: TRBJ2-3
V gene: TRBV11-3
clone size: .
D gene: TRBD2
CDR3 protein: CASSLGPPSGPGGTQYF
CDR3 DNA: TGTGCCAGCAGCTTGGGGCCCCCTAGCGGACCAGGTGGGACGCAGTATTTT

J gene: TRBJ1-2
V gene: TRBV10-3
clone size: .
D gene: .
CDR3 protein: CAISDLGATDGYTF
CDR3 DNA: TGTGCCATCAGTGACTTGGGAGCGACGGATGGCTACACCTTC

J gene: TRBJ2-2
V gene: TRBV6-5
clone size: once
D gene: TRBD2
CDR3 protein: CASRVAGLAGELFF
CDR3 DNA: TGTGCCAGCAGGGTAGCGGGATTAGCCGGGGAGCTGTTTTTT

J gene: TRBJ2-1
V gene: TRBV5-1
clone size: .
D gene: TRBD1
CDR3 protein: CASSLGGQGAHNEQFF
CDR3 DNA: TGCGCCAGCAGCTTGGGGGGACAGGGGGCCCACAATGAGCAGTTCTTC

J gene: TRBJ1-5
V gene: TRBV10-3
clone size: .
D gene: .
CDR3 protein: CAISEGAGAQPQHF
CDR3 DNA: TGTGCCATCAGTGAAGGGGCAGGGGCACAGCCCCAGCATTTT

J gene: TRBJ1-2
V gene: TRBV5-1
clone size: .
D gene: TRBD1
CDR3 protein: CASSSPGGYGYTF
CDR3 DNA: TGCGCCAGCAGCTCCCCAGGGGGGTATGGCTACACCTTC

J gene: TRBJ2-3
V gene: TRBV24-1
clone size: .
D gene: TRBD2
CDR3 protein: CATSASGRAQGTQYF
CDR3 DNA: TGTGCCACCAGTGCCAGCGGGAGGGCCCAGGGGACGCAGTATTTT

J gene: TRBJ2-5
V gene: TRBV27
clone size: .
D gene: .
CDR3 protein: CASSLSASAETQYF
CDR3 DNA: TGTGCCAGCAGTTTATCGGCTAGCGCTGAGACCCAGTACTTC

J gene: TRBJ2-3
V gene: TRBV7-2
clone size: once
D gene: TRBD2
CDR3 protein: CASSTRGTSGTATDTQYF
CDR3 DNA: TGTGCCAGCAGCACCCGCGGGACTAGCGGGACCGCCACAGATACGCAGTATTTT

J gene: TRBJ1-2
V gene: TRBV5-4
clone size: .
D gene: TRBD1
CDR3 protein: CASSLGGGYTF
CDR3 DNA: TGTGCCAGCAGCTTAGGGGGCGGCTACACCTTC

J gene: TRBJ2-2
V gene: TRBV19
clone size: .
D gene: TRBD1
CDR3 protein: CASTGTGAGELFF
CDR3 DNA: TGTGCCAGTACGGGGACAGGGGCCGGGGAGCTGTTTTTT

J gene: TRBJ1-3
V gene: TRBV14
clone size: .
D gene: .
CDR3 protein: CASSPPGSGNTIYF
CDR3 DNA: TGTGCCAGCAGCCCCCCAGGGTCCGGAAACACCATATATTTT

J gene: TRBJ1-5
V gene: TRBV7-9
clone size: .
D gene: .
CDR3 protein: CASSFGVWGNQPQHF
CDR3 DNA: TGTGCCAGCAGCTTCGGGGTTTGGGGCAATCAGCCCCAGCATTTT

J gene: TRBJ1-3
V gene: TRBV18
clone size: .
D gene: TRBD1
CDR3 protein: CASSPRQGPLSGNTIYF
CDR3 DNA: TGTGCCAGCTCACCCCGACAGGGGCCCCTCTCTGGAAACACCATATATTTT

J gene: TRBJ2-2
V gene: TRBV30
clone size: once
D gene: TRBD2
CDR3 protein: CAWMRGLAGGGTGELFF
CDR3 DNA: TGTGCCTGGATGAGGGGACTAGCGGGAGGGGGCACCGGGGAGCTGTTTTTT

J gene: TRBJ2-3
V gene: TRBV19
clone size: .
D gene: TRBD2
CDR3 protein: CASSMLSGRVSSTDTQYF
CDR3 DNA: TGTGCCAGTAGTATGCTAAGCGGGAGGGTCTCTAGCACAGATACGCAGTATTTT

J gene: TRBJ2-3
V gene: TRBV9
clone size: .
D gene: TRBD2
CDR3 protein: CASSVAGRTDTQYF
CDR3 DNA: TGTGCCAGCAGCGTAGCCGGGAGGACAGATACGCAGTATTTT

J gene: TRBJ1-3
V gene: TRBV28
clone size: .
D gene: TRBD1
CDR3 protein: CASSSGGEPPGNTIYF
CDR3 DNA: TGTGCCAGCAGTTCAGGGGGCGAGCCACCCGGAAACACCATATATTTT

J gene: TRBJ2-3
V gene: TRBV27
clone size: .
D gene: TRBD1
CDR3 protein: CASSPDTGVTDTQYF
CDR3 DNA: TGTGCCAGCAGTCCGGACACAGGGGTGACAGATACGCAGTATTTT

J gene: TRBJ2-7
V gene: TRBV11-3
clone size: .
D gene: TRBD2
CDR3 protein: CASSLGGSFDEQYF
CDR3 DNA: TGTGCCAGCAGCTTAGGCGGGAGTTTCGACGAGCAGTACTTC

J gene: TRBJ1-1
V gene: TRBV6-2/TRBV6-3
clone size: few
D gene: .
CDR3 protein: CASSTGGLGEAFF
CDR3 DNA: TGTGCCAGCAGCACCGGGGGGCTCGGTGAAGCTTTCTTT

J gene: TRBJ1-6
V gene: TRBV7-2
clone size: .
D gene: .
CDR3 protein: CASSSRTGSGAALHF
CDR3 DNA: TGTGCCAGCAGCTCCAGGACGGGGTCCGGTGCGGCCCTCCACTTT

J gene: TRBJ1-5
V gene: TRBV30
clone size: .
D gene: TRBD1
CDR3 protein: CAWSVGGSFNQPQHF
CDR3 DNA: TGTGCCTGGAGTGTAGGGGGCAGCTTCAATCAGCCCCAGCATTTT

J gene: TRBJ2-2
V gene: TRBV9
clone size: .
D gene: TRBD2
CDR3 protein: CASSAPGLAAGELFF
CDR3 DNA: TGTGCCAGCAGCGCCCCGGGACTAGCGGCCGGGGAGCTGTTTTTT

J gene: TRBJ2-5
V gene: TRBV5-4
clone size: .
D gene: .
CDR3 protein: CASSLGGSNRETQYF
CDR3 DNA: TGTGCCAGCAGCTTGGGAGGGAGTAACAGAGAGACCCAGTACTTC

J gene: TRBJ1-1
V gene: TRBV6-2/TRBV6-3
clone size: .
D gene: TRBD1
CDR3 protein: CASSYSIPKTGRTEAFF
CDR3 DNA: TGTGCCAGCAGTTACTCGATCCCAAAGACAGGGCGGACTGAAGCTTTCTTT

J gene: TRBJ2-1
V gene: TRBV5-1
clone size: .
D gene: TRBD2
CDR3 protein: CASSPGGAKNEQFF
CDR3 DNA: TGCGCCAGCAGCCCCGGGGGGGCCAAGAATGAGCAGTTCTTC

J gene: TRBJ2-2
V gene: TRBV9
clone size: .
D gene: .
CDR3 protein: CASSVVAGSSTGELFF
CDR3 DNA: TGTGCCAGCAGCGTAGTGGCGGGATCGAGCACCGGGGAGCTGTTTTTT

J gene: TRBJ1-2
V gene: TRBV19
clone size: once
D gene: .
CDR3 protein: CASNAGRIYGYTF
CDR3 DNA: TGTGCCAGTAACGCGGGACGGATCTATGGCTACACCTTC

J gene: TRBJ1-1
V gene: TRBV24-1
clone size: .
D gene: .
CDR3 protein: CATPGPLSGAFF
CDR3 DNA: TGTGCCACCCCCGGGCCCCTCTCGGGGGCTTTCTTT

J gene: TRBJ2-2
V gene: TRBV9
clone size: .
D gene: .
CDR3 protein: CASSVGSRQTRTGELFF
CDR3 DNA: TGTGCCAGCAGCGTAGGGAGCCGGCAGACTAGAACCGGGGAGCTGTTTTTT

J gene: TRBJ2-1
V gene: TRBV30
clone size: .
D gene: .
CDR3 protein: CAWSVGGNNEQFF
CDR3 DNA: TGTGCCTGGAGTGTAGGCGGCAACAATGAGCAGTTCTTC

J gene: TRBJ1-1
V gene: TRBV2
clone size: .
D gene: .
CDR3 protein: CASREPQETTEAFF
CDR3 DNA: TGTGCCAGCAGAGAACCACAGGAGACTACTGAAGCTTTCTTT

J gene: TRBJ2-5
V gene: TRBV10-3
clone size: .
D gene: .
CDR3 protein: CATNSASQETQYF
CDR3 DNA: TGTGCCACGAATAGCGCTTCCCAAGAGACCCAGTACTTC

J gene: TRBJ2-1
V gene: TRBV18
clone size: .
D gene: .
CDR3 protein: CASSPAGGSSYNEQFF
CDR3 DNA: TGTGCCAGCTCACCGGCCGGGGGAAGCTCCTACAATGAGCAGTTCTTC